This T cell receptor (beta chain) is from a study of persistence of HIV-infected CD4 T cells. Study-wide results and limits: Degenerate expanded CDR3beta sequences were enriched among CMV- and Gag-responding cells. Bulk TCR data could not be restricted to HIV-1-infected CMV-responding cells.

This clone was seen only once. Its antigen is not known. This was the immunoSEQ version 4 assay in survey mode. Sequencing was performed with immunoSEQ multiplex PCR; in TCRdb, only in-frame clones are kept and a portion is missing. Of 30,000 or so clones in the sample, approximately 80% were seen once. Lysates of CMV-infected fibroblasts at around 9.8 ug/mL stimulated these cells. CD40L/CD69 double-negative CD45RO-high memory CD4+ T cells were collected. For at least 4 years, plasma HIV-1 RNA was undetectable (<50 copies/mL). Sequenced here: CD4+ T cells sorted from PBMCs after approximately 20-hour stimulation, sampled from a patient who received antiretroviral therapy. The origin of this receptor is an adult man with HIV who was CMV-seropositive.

CDR3: CASSLASPGHGYTF. CDR3 nucleotide sequence: TGTGCCAGCAGCTTGGCCAGCCCGGGACATGGCTACACCTTC. The chain links TRBV7-9 to TRBJ1-2; possible D gene TRBD1, 5 bases. Trimming took off 3 bases at V and 6 bases at J, with 14 bases between the two ends. Looked up from germline, CDR1 is SEHNR and CDR2 is FQNEAQ (reference sequence). There are 14 residues in the CDR3.